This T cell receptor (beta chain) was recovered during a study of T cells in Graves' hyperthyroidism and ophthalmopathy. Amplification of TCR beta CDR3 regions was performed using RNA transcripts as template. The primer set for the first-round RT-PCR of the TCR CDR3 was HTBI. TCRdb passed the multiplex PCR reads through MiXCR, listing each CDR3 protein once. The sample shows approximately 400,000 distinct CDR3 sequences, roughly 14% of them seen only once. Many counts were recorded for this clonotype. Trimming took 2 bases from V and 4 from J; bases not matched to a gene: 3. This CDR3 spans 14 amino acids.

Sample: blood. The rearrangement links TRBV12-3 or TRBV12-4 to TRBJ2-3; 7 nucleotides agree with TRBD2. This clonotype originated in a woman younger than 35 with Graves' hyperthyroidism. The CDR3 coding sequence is TGTGCCAGCAGTTTACTGGGAGGGCCAGATACGCAGTATTTT. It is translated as CASSLLGGPDTQYF.